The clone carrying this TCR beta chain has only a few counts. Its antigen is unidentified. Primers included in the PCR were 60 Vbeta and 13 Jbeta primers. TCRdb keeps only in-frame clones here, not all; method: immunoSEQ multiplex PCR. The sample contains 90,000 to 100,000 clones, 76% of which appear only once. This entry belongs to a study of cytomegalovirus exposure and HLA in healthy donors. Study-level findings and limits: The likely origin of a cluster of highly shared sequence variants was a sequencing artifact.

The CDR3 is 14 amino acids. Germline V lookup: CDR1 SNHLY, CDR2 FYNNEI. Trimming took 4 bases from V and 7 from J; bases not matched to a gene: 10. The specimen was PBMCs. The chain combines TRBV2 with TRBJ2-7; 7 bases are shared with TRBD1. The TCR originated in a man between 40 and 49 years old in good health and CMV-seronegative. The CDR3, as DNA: TGTGCCAGCAGTGTGGAAAGGGGGCTTAGGGAGCAGTACTTC. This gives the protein CASSVERGLREQYF.